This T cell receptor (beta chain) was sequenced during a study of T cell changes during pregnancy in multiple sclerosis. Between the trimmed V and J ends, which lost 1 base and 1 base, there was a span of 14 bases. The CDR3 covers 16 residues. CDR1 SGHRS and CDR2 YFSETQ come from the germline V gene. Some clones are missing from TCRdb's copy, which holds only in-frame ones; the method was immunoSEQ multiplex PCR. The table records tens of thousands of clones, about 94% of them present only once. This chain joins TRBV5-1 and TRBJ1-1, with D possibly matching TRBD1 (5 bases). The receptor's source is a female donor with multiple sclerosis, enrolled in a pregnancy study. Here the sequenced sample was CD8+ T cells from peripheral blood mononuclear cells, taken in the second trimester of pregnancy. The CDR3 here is CASSLFAYQGNTEAFF. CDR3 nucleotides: TGCGCCAGCAGCTTGTTCGCGTACCAGGGGAACACTGAAGCTTTCTTT.